Sequencing of this TCR beta chain was carried out in a study of T cells in Graves' hyperthyroidism and ophthalmopathy. What was amplified from RNA transcripts were TCR beta CDR3 regions. The HTBI primer set was used in a first-round RT-PCR of the TCR CDR3. TCRdb fed the multiplex PCR reads into MiXCR, producing one record per CDR3 protein. Altogether about 500,000 distinct CDR3 sequences are present, around 16% being singletons, with the ten largest covering about 29%. J lost 8 bases, V lost 5 bases, and 4 bases had no gene match. The CDR3 sequence is 14 residues long. Germline lookup yields CDR1 LGHNA and CDR2 YNFKEQ.

The TCR sequence derives from a woman aged 25 to 45 with Graves' ophthalmopathy. The sample comprised blood. The rearrangement links TRBV4-2 to TRBJ2-1; TRBD1 matches 12 bases. CDR3 coding DNA: TGTGCCAGCAGCTTCGGGACAGGGGGCGATGAGCAGTTCTTC. Protein sequence: CASSFGTGGDEQFF.